The TCR beta chain described here comes from a study of a mutant IDH1 vaccine in newly diagnosed glioma (dated by TCRdb to the early 2020s). Looking at the study overall: Eight vaccinations were administered to patients in weeks 1, 3, 5, 7, 11, 15, 19 and 23, corresponding to visits V03 through V10. In the chemotherapy-containing groups, vaccination started alongside temozolomide cycles, whereas in patients who had radiotherapy alone it started 4-6 weeks after radiotherapy. Of the roughly 34 treated patients, about 62% were male and about 40% were female, and the mean age was around 40 years. For exploratory analyses, longitudinal TCRB deep sequencing was carried out in around 24 treated patients wherever samples were available. Peripheral blood was collected at six visits: V03 (baseline), V05, V07, V10, V12 and V13. Before enrollment, patients had received standard therapy of radiotherapy alone, temozolomide alone, or radiochemotherapy with temozolomide; most received the combination. What the authors observed across the whole study: The authors noted that analyses of patient blood samples could not be reproduced because of sample limitations. Selection of PBMC samples for TCRB deep sequencing was based on availability. Pseudoprogression seemed to be unrelated to changes in the top peripheral T cell clonotypes found by TCRB sequencing. Vaccine-induced immune responses across multiple MHC alleles were detected in 85% to 95% of patients.

The time point label, read with the paper, signifies: week 23, last vaccination. Each vaccine dose was 300 ug of a 20-mer mutant IDH1 peptide in Montanide, given subcutaneously with topical imiquimod. All donors had newly diagnosed IDH1-mutant astrocytomas of WHO grade 3 or 4 that showed loss of nuclear ATRX. The samples were drawn from NOA16, a multicentre, single-arm, open-label phase I trial in Germany that tested a mutant IDH1 peptide vaccine in humans for the first time. The DNeasy Blood and Tissue Kit was used to extract genomic DNA from EDTA blood for TCRB sequencing. Library method: the immunoSEQ multiplex PCR assay. Rearranged TCR beta chain sequences were amplified using the hsTCRB Kit according to the manufacturer's protocol. Sequencing of TCRB libraries was carried out on an Illumina MiSeq. The published analysis was carried out like this. Demultiplexing, trimming and gene mapping were performed with the kit vendor's proprietary platform. TCRdb stores this immuneACCESS table with in-frame sequences only. Part of the clones is absent; in the studies checked, under half of the shortfall reflects unresolved V genes, and no reason is known for the rest. For V, J and clone size, that table is used; D and trimming come from the DNA. In all, the sample holds tens of thousands of clones, and around 80% of those were seen once. The ten largest clones capture 6.2% of the sample.

Regarding this clone: The specificity of this receptor is unknown. Within one base of it there is no much larger clone, and no base qualities were kept.

CDR1 is given as MNHEY and CDR2 as SVGAGI, both from the germline V gene. Taken from cysteine to phenylalanine, the CDR3 has 13 residues. Here the CDR3 DNA is all that survives: 39 bases in frame from base 1. V loses 2 bases of germline sequence and J loses 3 bases, and the interval between the two ends is 7 bases. This specimen was PBMCs, taken from a glioma patient whose treatment included an IDH1 peptide vaccine. The sequence derives from a man aged 40-49 years with glioma. The chain was built from TRBV6-5 and TRBJ2-5; no D gene call is confident. The CDR3 reads CASSYNPKETQYF. At the DNA level, the sequence is TGTGCCAGCAGTTACAATCCTAAAGAGACCCAGTACTTC.